This TCR beta chain was recorded in a study of technical replicates of blood from a few donors. Only in-frame clones appear in the TCRdb table, and some are missing; sequencing was by immunoSEQ multiplex PCR. This table has more than 65,000 clones, 95% to 97% appearing once. The V gene lost 0 bases and the J gene lost 2 bases, with 9 bases spanning the gap. Germline CDR1 and CDR2: SGDLS and YYNGEE. The CDR3 totals 14 residues. Source material: T cells isolated from PBMCs. The chain combines TRBV9 with TRBJ2-7; possible D gene TRBD1, 5 bases. The TCR was taken from a human donor in good health. In DNA form, the CDR3 reads TGTGCCAGCAGCGTAGGATCGGACACCTACGAGCAGTACTTC. Residues: CASSVGSDTYEQYF.